Included here is one T cell receptor (beta chain) sequence, with context. Antigen: not known. Disease duration was under 3 months in the ophthalmopathy patients, who also had a Clinical Activity Score of at least 3 and a NOSPECS grade of at least 4. Germline CDR1 and CDR2: SGHNT and YYREEE (reference sequence). The CDR3 runs to 15 residues. Trimming pared 4 bases from V and 6 bases from J, leaving 14 bases between. The data are from a study of T cells in Graves' hyperthyroidism and ophthalmopathy. Study overall: Peripheral blood was obtained at initial diagnosis, preceding any treatment.

There were TCR beta CDR3 regions amplified from RNA transcripts. HTBI primers were used for first-round RT-PCR of the TCR CDR3. TCRdb reanalysed the multiplex PCR reads using MiXCR and keeps one entry per CDR3 protein. Among roughly 290,000 distinct CDR3 sequences listed, approximately 15% were seen once. Points from the study as a whole: Ophthalmopathy got predicted by the model a median approximately six months before its onset. Also found in blood were most expanded thyroid clonotypes above 0.001.

The chain uses TRBV5-4 and TRBJ1-6; D is unresolved. The sample consisted of blood. This TCR was recovered from a woman between 55 and 75 years old with Graves' ophthalmopathy. The CDR3 is CASSPRTELNSPLHF. In DNA, the CDR3 is TGTGCCAGCAGCCCGCGGACGGAACTTAATTCACCCCTCCACTTT. Based on the CDR3 plus reference TRBV5-4 and TRBJ1-6, the full variable domain is ETGVTQSPTHLIKTRGQQVTLRCSSQSGHNTVSWYQQALGQGPQFIFQYYREEENGRGNFPPRFSGLQFPNYSSELNVNALELDDSALYLCASSPRTELNSPLHFGNGTRLTVT.